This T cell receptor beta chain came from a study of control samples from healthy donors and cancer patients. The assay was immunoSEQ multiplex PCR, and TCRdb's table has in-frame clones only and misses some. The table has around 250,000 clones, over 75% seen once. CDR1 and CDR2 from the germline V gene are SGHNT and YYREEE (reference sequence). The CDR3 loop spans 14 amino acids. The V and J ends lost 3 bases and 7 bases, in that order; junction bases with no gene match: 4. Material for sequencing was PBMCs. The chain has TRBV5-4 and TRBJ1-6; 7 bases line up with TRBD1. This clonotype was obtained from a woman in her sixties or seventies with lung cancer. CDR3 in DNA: TGTGCCAGCAGCTCACAGGGGTCGAATTCACCCCTCCACTTT. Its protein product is CASSSQGSNSPLHF.